This TCR beta chain stems from a study of blood T cell repertoires in COVID-19. Looking at the study overall: Italy, Spain and the United States were the sources of the convalescent and acute COVID-19 samples. PBMCs, B-cell-depleted T cells, or T cells provided the cDNA or gDNA that made up the material.

Original analysis: From reference gene primer amplification, estimates of nucleated cell counts were derived. Libraries were prepared by immunoSEQ multiplex PCR; TCRdb keeps only in-frame clonotypes and omits some of them. V, J and clone size derive from that table, while D and trimming were established from the DNA sequence. The sample holds about 68,000 clones; roughly 87% are singletons and the top ten take under 7%. This clonotype was sampled from a man in his forties or fifties with active COVID-19. Input material: peripheral blood.

CDR3 sequence: CASSSSGYGYTF. CDR3 coding DNA: TGTGCCAGCAGTTCCTCGGGCTATGGCTACACCTTC. This sequence joins TRBV27 and TRBJ1-2; D uncertain. Germline CDR1 MNHEY, CDR2 SMNVEV (reference sequence). Deletions cut 4 bases from V and 4 bases from J, with 7 bases between. This CDR3 is 12 amino acids long.